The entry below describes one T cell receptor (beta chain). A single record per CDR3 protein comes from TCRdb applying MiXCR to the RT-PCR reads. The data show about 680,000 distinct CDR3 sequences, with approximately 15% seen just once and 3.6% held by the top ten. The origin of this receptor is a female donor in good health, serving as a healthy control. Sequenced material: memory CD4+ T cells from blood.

CDR3 sequence reads: CASSLVGTGGTEAFF. In DNA, the CDR3 is TGTGCCAGCAGCTTAGTAGGCACGGGGGGTACTGAAGCTTTCTTT. This rearrangement joins TRBV7-2 to TRBJ1-1, with a possible D match to TRBD1 (5 bases). This CDR3 contains 15 residues. V lost 1 base and J lost 5, with 14 bases in between. Germline V CDR1 and CDR2: SGHTA, FQGNSA.